This T cell receptor beta chain derives from a study of blood T cell repertoires in COVID-19. Turning to the study itself: COVID-19 samples, acute and convalescent, were from the United States, Italy and Spain. In each case, the material was cDNA or gDNA derived from T cells, B-cell-depleted T cells, or PBMCs.

A few counts support this clone. This CDR3 has 11 residues. Trimming stripped 6 bases from V and 4 bases from J, with 7 bases between. In the study's own analysis: Amplification from reference gene primers served as the basis for estimated nucleated cell counts. Assay used: immunoSEQ multiplex PCR; TCRdb lists only in-frame clones, some missing. V and J calls and clone size are as listed in that table; D and trimming were resolved from the DNA. The sample lists approximately 210,000 clones; approximately 90% were seen once. The chain has TRBV12-3 or TRBV12-4 and TRBJ2-7, with no clear D. Sequencing was done on a sample of peripheral blood. The receptor was derived from a man aged 25-40 years who had recovered from COVID-19. The DNA for the CDR3 is TGTGCCAGCAGACGTGAGTACGAGCAGTACTTC. Translating gives CASRREYEQYF.